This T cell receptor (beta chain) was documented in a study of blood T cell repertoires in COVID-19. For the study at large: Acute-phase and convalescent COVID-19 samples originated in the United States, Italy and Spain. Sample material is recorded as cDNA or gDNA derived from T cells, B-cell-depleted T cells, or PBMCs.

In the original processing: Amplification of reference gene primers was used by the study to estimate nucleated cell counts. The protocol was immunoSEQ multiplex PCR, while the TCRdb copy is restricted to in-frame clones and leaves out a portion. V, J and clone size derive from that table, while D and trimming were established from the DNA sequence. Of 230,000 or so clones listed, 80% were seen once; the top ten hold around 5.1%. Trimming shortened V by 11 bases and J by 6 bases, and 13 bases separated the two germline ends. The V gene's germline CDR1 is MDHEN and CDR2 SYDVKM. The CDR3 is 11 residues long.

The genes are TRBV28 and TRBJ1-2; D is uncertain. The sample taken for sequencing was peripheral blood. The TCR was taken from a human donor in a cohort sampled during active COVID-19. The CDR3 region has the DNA TGTGCCGCAGGTCGCCGAGATGGCTACACCTTC. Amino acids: CAAGRRDGYTF.